This T cell receptor (beta chain) is drawn from a study of blood T cell repertoires in COVID-19. Turning to the study itself: Spain, Italy and the United States supplied samples that represented acute and convalescent COVID-19.

This CDR3 region has 11 residues. V dropped 3 bases and J dropped 14 bases, with 11 bases sitting between them. Germline lookup yields CDR1 SEHNR and CDR2 FQNEAQ (reference sequence). Profiled with immunoSEQ multiplex PCR; TCRdb holds only in-frame clones, not every one. The data show approximately 35,000 clones, 65% to 90% seen once. The receptor's source is a human donor in a cohort sampled during active COVID-19. Sequencing used peripheral blood. This chain connects TRBV7-9 to TRBJ2-4, with a weak D call TRBD2 (6 bases). The CDR3 is CASSLGLREYF. As DNA, the CDR3 is TGTGCCAGCAGCTTGGGACTGAGGGAGTACTTC.